A single T cell receptor beta chain is shown here with its context. The sample comes from a study of blood T cell repertoires in COVID-19. Study in general: The samples span acute and convalescent COVID-19 from the United States, Italy and Spain. T cells, B-cell-depleted T cells, or PBMCs supplied cDNA or gDNA.

The CDR3 covers 12 residues. In the study's own analysis: Counts of nucleated cells, estimated from reference gene primer amplification, were obtained. The assay was immunoSEQ multiplex PCR, and TCRdb's table has in-frame clones only and misses some. V and J calls and clone size are copied from that table; D and trimming were computed from the DNA. The sample yields 81,000 or so clones, more than 80% seen once. J is TRBJ1-1 and V is TRBV1. TRBV1 is tagged as a pseudogene. Sequences were obtained from peripheral blood. This clonotype originated in a human donor in a cohort sampled during active COVID-19. In DNA form, the CDR3 reads TGCACCACCTCCGGCCTGGAGGATGAAGCTTTCTTT. The encoded protein is CTTSGLEDEAFF.